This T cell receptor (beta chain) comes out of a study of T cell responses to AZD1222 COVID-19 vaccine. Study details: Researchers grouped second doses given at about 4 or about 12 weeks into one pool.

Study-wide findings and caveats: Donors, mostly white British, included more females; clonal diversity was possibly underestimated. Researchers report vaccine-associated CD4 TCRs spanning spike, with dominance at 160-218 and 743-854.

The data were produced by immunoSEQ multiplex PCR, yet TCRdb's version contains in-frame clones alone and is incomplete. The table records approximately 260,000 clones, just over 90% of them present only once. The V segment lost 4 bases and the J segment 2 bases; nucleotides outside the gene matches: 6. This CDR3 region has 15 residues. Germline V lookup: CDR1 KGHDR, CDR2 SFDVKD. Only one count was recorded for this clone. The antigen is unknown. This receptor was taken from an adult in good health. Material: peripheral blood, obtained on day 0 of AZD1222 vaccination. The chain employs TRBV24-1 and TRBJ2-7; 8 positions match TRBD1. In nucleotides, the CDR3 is TGTGCCACCAGTGAGAGACAGGGGACCCCCTACGAGCAGTACTTC. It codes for CATSERQGTPYEQYF.